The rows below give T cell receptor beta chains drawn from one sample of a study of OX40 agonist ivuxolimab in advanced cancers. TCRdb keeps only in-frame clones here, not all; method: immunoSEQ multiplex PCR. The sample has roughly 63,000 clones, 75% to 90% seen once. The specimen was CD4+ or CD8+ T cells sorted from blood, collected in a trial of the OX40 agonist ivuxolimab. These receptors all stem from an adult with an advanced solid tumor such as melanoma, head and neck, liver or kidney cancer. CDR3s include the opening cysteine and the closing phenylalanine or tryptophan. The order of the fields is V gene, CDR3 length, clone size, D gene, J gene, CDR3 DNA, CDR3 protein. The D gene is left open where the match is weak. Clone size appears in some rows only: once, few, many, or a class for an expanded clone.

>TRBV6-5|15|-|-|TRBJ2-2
TGTGCCACGAAGGGCCTACAGGCTAACACCGGGGAGCTGTTTTTT
CATKGLQANTGELFF
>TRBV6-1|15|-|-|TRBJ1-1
TGTGCCAGCAGTGGGTCCGGGACCTTGAACACTGAAGCTTTCTTT
CASSGSGTLNTEAFF
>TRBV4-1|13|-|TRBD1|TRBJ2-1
TGCGCCAGCAGCCCGCAGGGGGACAATGAGCAGTTCTTC
CASSPQGDNEQFF
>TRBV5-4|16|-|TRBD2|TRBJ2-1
TGTGCCAGCAGCTCCCGACTAGCGGGGGGAGTAAATGAGCAGTTCTTC
CASSSRLAGGVNEQFF
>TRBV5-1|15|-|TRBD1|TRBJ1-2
TGCGCCAGCAGTTATCGACAGGGGGAAGGGTATGGCTACACCTTC
CASSYRQGEGYGYTF
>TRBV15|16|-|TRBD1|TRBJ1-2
TGTGCCACCAGCAGGGGACAGGGGGCAATTAACTATGGCTACACCTTC
CATSRGQGAINYGYTF
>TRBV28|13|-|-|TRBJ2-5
TGTGCCAGCAGTTACAACAGTCAAGAGACCCAGTACTTC
CASSYNSQETQYF
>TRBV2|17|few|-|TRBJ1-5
TGTGCCAGCAGTGAAGCTAGGTCCGCATATAGCAATCAGCCCCAGCATTTT
CASSEARSAYSNQPQHF
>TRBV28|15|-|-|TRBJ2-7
TGTGCCAGCAGTCTTAACCCCGCGAAGGTAGGCGAGCAGTACTTC
CASSLNPAKVGEQYF
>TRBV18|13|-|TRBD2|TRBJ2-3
TGTGCCAGCTCACCGGCGGGGGTAGATACGCAGTATTTT
CASSPAGVDTQYF
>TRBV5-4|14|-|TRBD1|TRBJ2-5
TGTGCCAGCAGCCCCCGGACAGGGACTGAGACCCAGTACTTC
CASSPRTGTETQYF
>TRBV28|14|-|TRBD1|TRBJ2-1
TGTGCCAGCAGCTCTATGATCAGGGGGAATGAGCAGTTCTTC
CASSSMIRGNEQFF
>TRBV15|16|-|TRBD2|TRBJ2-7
TGTGCCACCAGCAGATTTTTGGAGAGCGGGACCTACGAGCAGTACTTC
CATSRFLESGTYEQYF